Listed here are 20 T cell receptor beta chains from one sample, sequenced in a study of radiation and T cells in renal cell carcinoma (TCRdb year 2020). In light of the paper, this sample's time point label describes: blood 2 weeks post-SBRT. According to the study, the label for this sample's treatment or condition signals: 15 Gy SBRT to primary tumor, nephrectomy 4 weeks later. The library was made by the immunoSEQ multiplex PCR assay. TCRdb retrieved this table from immuneACCESS and kept in-frame rearrangements only. Not all clones are present; in checked studies, unresolved V genes account for under half, and no reason is known for the remainder. The sample table lists just over 150,000 clones, about 87% of them with a count of one. The ten largest clones capture 10% to 15% of the sample. The material sequenced was blood, taken from a patient whose treatment included radiotherapy and nephrectomy. The receptors stem from a woman aged 45-65 years with renal cell carcinoma.

The rearrangement links TRBV7-2 to TRBJ1-5; D perhaps matches TRBD1 (6 bases). The CDR3 totals 16 residues. The germline V and J ends were trimmed by 1 base and 0 bases, with 10 bases remaining between them. Germline V gene sequence: CDR1 SGHTA, CDR2 FQGNSA. The CDR3 protein is CASSLVGGGSNQPQHF. The CDR3 DNA reads as TGTGCCAGCAGCTTAGTCGGGGGCGGTAGCAATCAGCCCCAGCATTTT.

The chain has TRBV6-6 and TRBJ2-1; D remains ambiguous. V dropped 0 bases and J dropped 1 base, with 10 bases sitting between them. Per germline, CDR1 MNHNY and CDR2 SVGAGI (reference sequence). The CDR3 is made up of 16 amino acids. In nucleotides, the CDR3 is TGTGCCAGCAGTTACTCTAGGATTGGGTCCTACAATGAGCAGTTCTTC. This codes for CASSYSRIGSYNEQFF.

The chain is built from TRBV5-1 and TRBJ1-1; TRBD1 matches 10 bases. J was trimmed by 3 bases and V by 4 bases; bases with no gene match: 9. The CDR3 contains 16 residues. Germline V gives CDR1 SGHRS, CDR2 YFSETQ. The chain's CDR3 is CASSIRQGAVDTEAFF. The CDR3 nucleotides read TGCGCCAGCAGCATAAGACAGGGGGCGGTGGACACTGAAGCTTTCTTT. The full variable domain, in which reference TRBV5-1 and TRBJ1-1 provide the parts outside the CDR3, is KAGVTQTPRYLIKTRGQQVTLSCSPISGHRSVSWYQQTPGQGLQFLFEYFSETQRNKGNFPGRFSGRQFSNSRSEMNVSTLELGDSALYLCASSIRQGAVDTEAFFGQGTRLTVV.

A single count supports this clone. The gene calls are TRBV10-3 and TRBJ2-3; D not resolved. The CDR3 is 14 amino acids. Per germline, CDR1 ENHRY and CDR2 SYGVKD. V lost 3 bases and J lost 4, with 11 bases in between. The chain's CDR3 is CAISDPRYADTQYF. As DNA, the CDR3 is TGTGCCATCAGTGATCCCCGGTACGCAGATACGCAGTATTTT.

The rearrangement links TRBV7-9 to TRBJ2-3; TRBD2 might be the D (6 bases). The germline V gene encodes CDR1 SEHNR and CDR2 FQNEAQ (reference sequence). This CDR3 has 14 amino acids. V was pared by 3 bases and J by 0 bases, with 7 bases between. The CDR3 nucleotides read TGTGCCAGCAGCTTTGGAGGGAGCACAGATACGCAGTATTTT. This translates into CASSFGGSTDTQYF. Drawing the rest from reference TRBV7-9 and TRBJ2-3, the complete variable domain is DTGVSQNPRHKITKRGQNVTFRCDPISEHNRLYWYRQTLGQGPEFLTYFQNEAQLEKSRLLSDRFSAERPKGSFSTLEIQRTEQGDSAMYLCASSFGGSTDTQYFGPGTRLTVL.

This chain connects TRBV7-8 to TRBJ1-1; D is undetermined. This CDR3 has 13 residues. V was clipped by 4 bases and J by 4 bases, with 10 bases between them. Germline CDR1 is SGHVS and CDR2 is FQNEAQ. CDR3 DNA: TGTGCCAGCAGCTATGAGAGAGGCACTGAAGCTTTCTTT. It yields the protein CASSYERGTEAFF.

The rearrangement uses TRBV28 and TRBJ1-2; D unclear. Germline loops: CDR1 MDHEN, CDR2 SYDVKM. Trimming took off 5 bases at V and 7 bases at J, with 20 bases between the two ends. The CDR3 is 15 residues long. The CDR3 region has the DNA TGTGCCAGCAGTATACCCTCCCCACCGGGGTTTGGCTACACCTTC. Encoded protein: CASSIPSPPGFGYTF.

This clone was recorded only once. V usage is TRBV7-2 and J usage is TRBJ2-1, with 7 bases aligning to TRBD2. The V gene end was trimmed by 3 bases and the J gene end by 8 bases; junction bases not matched to a gene: 7. Germline V gives CDR1 SGHTA, CDR2 FQGNSA. The CDR3 extends over 14 amino acids. CDR3 nucleotide sequence: TGTGCCAGCAGCTTCCGGGGGGTTTTCGATGAGCAGTTCTTC. Translating gives CASSFRGVFDEQFF.

This clone was seen only a few times. The rearrangement uses TRBV19 and TRBJ2-7; D not certain. CDR3 length: 13 residues. Germline V gene sequence: CDR1 LNHDA, CDR2 SQIVND (reference sequence). Trimming cost V 3 bases and J 5 bases, with 11 bases left between them. The CDR3 DNA reads as TGTGCCAGTAGTATCGGAGTAGGGAACGAGCAGTACTTC. Amino acids: CASSIGVGNEQYF.

The genes are TRBV5-1 and TRBJ1-2; D unclear. This CDR3 comprises 16 residues. Trimming shortened V by 0 bases and J by 3 bases, and 15 bases separated the two germline ends. Germline CDR1 is SGHRS and CDR2 is YFSETQ. The CDR3 region has the DNA TGCGCCAGCAGCTTGGGTCCCCGCGGGCAGGACTATGGCTACACCTTC. Its protein is CASSLGPRGQDYGYTF.

This clone counts as medium-sized. Within the sample, other DNA sequences also encode this same CDR3. The chain uses TRBV19 and TRBJ2-1; TRBD2 matches 12 bases. Germline CDR1 reads LNHDA; CDR2 reads SQIVND (reference sequence). CDR3 length equals 15 residues. Unmatched junction bases numbered 1, after V lost 4 bases and J lost 3 bases. The CDR3 DNA sequence: TGTGCCAGTAGTAGGACTAGCGGGGACTACAATGAGCAGTTCTTC. Protein: CASSRTSGDYNEQFF.

The chain recombines TRBV30 with TRBJ1-2; tentatively, D is TRBD1 (6 bases). The CDR3 has 15 amino acids. The germline CDR1 and CDR2 sequences are GTSNPN and SVGIG (reference sequence). Trimming took 0 bases from V and 7 from J, leaving 18 bases between them. CDR3 loop: CAWSVVAGQSAGYTF. The CDR3 DNA reads TGTGCCTGGAGTGTAGTGGCAGGACAGTCGGCTGGCTACACCTTC.

V usage is TRBV5-1 and J usage is TRBJ1-1; a weak D match, TRBD1 (6 bases). V dropped 4 bases and J dropped 4 bases, with 14 bases sitting between them. The CDR3 is made up of 14 amino acids. The germline V gene encodes CDR1 SGHRS and CDR2 YFSETQ. The CDR3: CASSGAGVGTEAFF. CDR3 in DNA: TGCGCCAGCAGCGGGGCAGGGGTCGGCACTGAAGCTTTCTTT.

The rearrangement links TRBV6-5 to TRBJ2-5, with 8 bases fitting TRBD2. Trimming cost V 5 bases and J 5 bases; bases outside gene matches: 4. Germline lookup yields CDR1 MNHEY and CDR2 SVGAGI. The CDR3 is 13 residues long. The CDR3 DNA is TGTGCCAGCAGTAGGGAGCGGGGGGAGACCCAGTACTTC. It translates to CASSRERGETQYF.

This chain uses TRBV6-5 with TRBJ1-4; D gene unclear. Germline lookup yields CDR1 MNHEY and CDR2 SVGAGI. This CDR3 contains 14 residues. Between the trimmed V and J ends, which lost 0 bases and 5 bases, there was a span of 7 bases. The CDR3 DNA reads TGTGCCAGCAGTTACTCGACGGGGAATGAAAAACTGTTTTTT. It codes for CASSYSTGNEKLFF.

The V gene is TRBV19, the J gene TRBJ1-1; TRBD1 is a possible D gene (6 bases). Trimming cost V 6 bases and J 12 bases, with 14 bases left between them. Germline CDR1 reads LNHDA; CDR2 reads SQIVND (reference sequence). The CDR3 has 11 amino acids. The CDR3, as DNA: TGTGCCAGTAGGACCCAAGGGGGGACTTTCTTT. Amino acids: CASRTQGGTFF.

V usage is TRBV14 and J usage is TRBJ2-7, with TRBD2 as a possible D gene (5 bases). Trimming removed 0 bases at V and 0 bases at J, with 9 bases between. This CDR3 contains 15 residues. Germline values: CDR1 SGHDN, CDR2 FVKESK. Here the CDR3 reads CASSQETGISYEQYF. Here the CDR3 DNA reads TGTGCCAGCAGCCAAGAAACGGGGATCTCCTACGAGCAGTACTTC.

This chain links TRBV18 with TRBJ1-6; unclear D gene. Germline lookup yields CDR1 KGHSH and CDR2 LQKENI. This CDR3 has 14 amino acids. Trimming removed 7 bases from V and 8 bases from J, with 15 bases in between. CDR3 in amino acids: CASWSGRPYSPLHF. Here the CDR3 DNA reads TGTGCCAGCTGGTCCGGGAGGCCTTATTCACCCCTCCACTTT.

This chain joins TRBV20-1 and TRBJ1-2; tentative D call: TRBD1 (6 bases). Germline-derived CDR1 and CDR2 are DFQATT and SNEGSKA (reference sequence). This CDR3 is 11 amino acids long. V dropped 3 bases and J dropped 8 bases, with 10 bases sitting between them. CDR3 in amino acids: CSASTGIGYTF. Written as DNA, the CDR3 is TGCAGTGCTAGCACAGGGATCGGCTACACCTTC.

V and J are TRBV19 and TRBJ2-5, with 8 bases lining up with TRBD1. CDR1 and CDR2 from the germline V gene are LNHDA and SQIVND (reference sequence). The CDR3 totals 14 residues. The trim removed 5 bases at V and 5 bases at J, leaving 7 bases unmatched. The CDR3 DNA reads TGTGCCAGTAGTTCGCAGGGGGCGGGGGAGACCCAGTACTTC. It translates to CASSSQGAGETQYF.